This TCR beta chain was identified in a study of blood T cell repertoires in COVID-19. Trimming pared 3 bases from V and 6 bases from J, leaving 12 bases between. Per the germline V gene, CDR1 is SGHKS and CDR2 is YYEKEE (reference sequence). The CDR3 extends over 13 amino acids. Data came from immunoSEQ multiplex PCR; TCRdb stores just in-frame clones and leaves some out. In the table there are about 410,000 clones, roughly 85% of which are singletons. This clone appeared once. The rearrangement joins TRBV5-5 to TRBJ1-1; D unclear. Sequenced material: peripheral blood. This clonotype was sampled from a woman younger than 45 with active or convalescent COVID-19. DNA of the CDR3: TGTGCCAGCAGCTGGGAGTGGGAGTCTGAAGCTTTCTTT. Translation: CASSWEWESEAFF.